The subject of this entry is one TCR beta chain. Germline V gives CDR1 SGHKS, CDR2 YYEKEE (reference sequence). The CDR3 covers 17 residues. Germline trimming cut 0 bases from V and 7 bases from J; bases unmatched to any gene: 12. Clones were sequenced by immunoSEQ multiplex PCR, and TCRdb holds only the in-frame ones, with some missing. The sample consists of around 150,000 clones, roughly nine tenths of them appearing once. This sample stems from a study of blood T cell repertoires in COVID-19. This sequence originates from a woman in her fifties or sixties with active or convalescent COVID-19. The material sequenced was peripheral blood. The chain joins TRBV5-5 to TRBJ2-2; 7 bases fit TRBD1. CDR3 amino acids: CASSLAGTEVYGGELFF. For the CDR3, the DNA is TGTGCCAGCAGCTTGGCAGGGACAGAAGTCTATGGCGGGGAGCTGTTTTTT. Full variable domain (outside the CDR3, taken from reference TRBV5-5 and TRBJ2-2): DAGVTQSPTHLIKTRGQQVTLRCSPISGHKSVSWYQQVLGQGPQFIFQYYEKEERGRGNFPDRFSARQFPNYSSELNVNALLLGDSALYLCASSLAGTEVYGGELFFGEGSRLTVL.